This TCR beta chain is from a study of identical twins. This clonotype was picked up many times. Template switching created a universal primer site, and the cDNA included unique molecular identifiers. TCRdb analysed the 5' RACE reads with MiXCR anew, one entry per CDR3 protein. Found here are 250,000 to 350,000 distinct CDR3 sequences, approximately 8% of them singletons; the top ten hold approximately 2.1%. With 10 bases clipped from V and 7 bases from J, the junction kept 16 bases outside the gene matches. The CDR3 runs 15 residues. These data also formed part of another study, on yellow fever vaccine responses in identical twins.

Sequencing was carried out using memory (CD45RO+) T cells sorted from blood. The chain links TRBV12-3 or TRBV12-4 to TRBJ2-1; 7 bases are shared with TRBD2. The TCR was taken from a woman under 30 in good health. CDR3: CAIQVGEGSFNEQFF. The CDR3 nucleotides are TGTGCCATTCAAGTCGGGGAGGGGTCCTTTAATGAGCAGTTCTTC.